The present T cell receptor beta chain was sequenced within a study of CD8+CD57+ T cells in acquired aplastic anemia listed by TCRdb under 2018. Some background on the complete study: A mean of around 3 ug of DNA, ranging from roughly 0.2 to 30 ug, was extracted from sorted CD4+ and CD8+ cells. Healthy donor samples averaged roughly 10 million reads for CD4+ and 11 million to 13 million for CD8+ cells. General findings and caveats noted by the study authors: CD8+ Simpson's diversity did not differ significantly between patients and healthy controls (P=0.060). Although 25 to 30 CD8+ CDR3 sequences were shared by patients and controls, these sequences appeared highly expressed in patients and within the immunodominant clones of patients.

TCR repertoires of sorted CD4+ and CD8+ blood T cells from severe aplastic anemia patients and healthy subjects were deep-sequenced in the study. Ficoll-Paque density gradient centrifugation was used to isolate peripheral blood mononuclear cells. CD4+ and CD8+ T cells were sorted by FACS or magnetic beads before DNA extraction. In the case of this clonotype: The clone's antigen remains unknown. No clone much larger than this one lies a single base away; base qualities are absent.

Profiling of TCR beta VDJ combinations and CDR3 sequences used genomic DNA as the template. TCR repertoire sequencing was run on an Illumina HiSeq 2000. Regarding the original processing steps: Repertoires were assessed using TRBV/TRBJ rearrangement plots, CDR3 size and DJ length profiles, and Simpson's diversity index. Whichever DNA sequence was most abundant in the deep sequencing data was defined as the immunodominant clone. CDR3 amino acid sequences were checked for sharing across subjects and were also compared against the VDJdb database and published repertoires. The public reads were reprocessed in TCRdb via fastp at Q25 and MiXCR, keeping in-frame beta chains. Each entry merges the rows of one CDR3 protein and shows their most common DNA and genes. The V and J calls, along with clone size, are taken from TCRdb and not from the paper's own processing. The sample profile shows 350,000 to 450,000 distinct CDR3 sequences; about two thirds of them were found once. Of the sample, 4% falls within the top ten clones.

V is pruned by 6 bases and J by 5 bases, leaving 16 bases of the junction without a gene match. The germline V gene specifies MNHNS as CDR1 and SASEGT as CDR2. Reading from cysteine to phenylalanine, the CDR3 counts 17 amino acids. Left in the record is the CDR3 DNA by itself, 51 bases read in frame from the first base. The V gene is TRBV6-1 and the J gene is TRBJ2-5; TRBD2 matches 9 bases in the middle. This clonotype originated in a human donor in good health, serving as a control. The sequenced sample consisted of sorted CD4+, CD8+, or CD8+CD57+ T cells (not recorded which) from PBMCs. Here is the DNA: TGTGCCAGCAGATTAGTTCGGCATAGCGGGAGCCTTGAGACCCAGTACTTC. It encodes CASRLVRHSGSLETQYF.